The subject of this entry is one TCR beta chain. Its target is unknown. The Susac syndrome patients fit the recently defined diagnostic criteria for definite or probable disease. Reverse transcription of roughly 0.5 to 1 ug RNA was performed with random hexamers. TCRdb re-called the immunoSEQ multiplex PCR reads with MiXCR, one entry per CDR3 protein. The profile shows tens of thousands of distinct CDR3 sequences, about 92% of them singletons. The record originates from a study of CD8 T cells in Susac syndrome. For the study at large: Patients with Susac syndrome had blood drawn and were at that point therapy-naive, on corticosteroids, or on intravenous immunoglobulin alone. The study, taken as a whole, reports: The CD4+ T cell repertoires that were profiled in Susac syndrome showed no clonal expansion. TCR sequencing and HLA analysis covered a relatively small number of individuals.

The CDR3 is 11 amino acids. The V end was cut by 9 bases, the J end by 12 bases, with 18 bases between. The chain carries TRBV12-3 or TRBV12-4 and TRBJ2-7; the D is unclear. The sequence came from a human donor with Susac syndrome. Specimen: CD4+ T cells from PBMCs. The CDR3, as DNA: TGTGCCAGTACACCCCGCCCCTTGCGGTACTTC. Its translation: CASTPRPLRYF.